This entry lists 27 T cell receptor beta chains sequenced from one sample in a study of blood T cells in healthy people across ages. The authors ran a second PCR of about 6 to 12 cycles using a sample-barcoded 5' primer and a J-beta primer mix. One entry per CDR3 protein, called by TCRdb with MiXCR from the 5' RACE reads. Found here are more than 700,000 distinct CDR3 sequences, about 47% of them singletons; the top ten hold 15% to 20%. Sequenced material: blood. The source is a man older than 75 in good health.

This sequence joins TRBV7-2 and TRBJ2-7, with 7 bases that match TRBD2. CDR3 length: 15 amino acids. Germline CDR1 is SGHTA and CDR2 is FQGNSA. V was pared by 4 bases and J by 0 bases, with 6 bases of the junction left unmatched. In DNA form, the CDR3 reads TGTGCCAGCAGCTCTACTAGCGCCCGCTCCTACGAGCAGTACTTC. It translates to CASSSTSARSYEQYF.

This clonotype was seen repeatedly, ten times or more. This chain uses TRBV7-2 with TRBJ2-1; D unresolved. The CDR3 sequence is 14 residues long. V was trimmed by 2 bases and J by 6 bases, leaving 11 bases between them. Germline V gives CDR1 SGHTA, CDR2 FQGNSA. CDR3 DNA: TGTGCCAGCAGCTTATTTGTTTTGGGCAATGAGCAGTTCTTC. It codes for CASSLFVLGNEQFF.

The genes are TRBV7-8 and TRBJ1-1; TRBD1 agrees at 12 bases. Germline V CDR1 and CDR2: SGHVS, FQNEAQ. Germline trimming cut 4 bases from V and 6 bases from J; bases unmatched to any gene: 9. This CDR3 region has 16 residues. The CDR3 loop is CASSSGGQGAGSEAFF. The CDR3 bases are TGTGCCAGCAGCTCAGGGGGACAGGGGGCAGGCTCTGAAGCTTTCTTT.

This chain connects TRBV5-6 to TRBJ2-3; 7 nucleotides line up with TRBD2. Germline CDR1 reads SGHDT; CDR2 reads YYEEEE. V shed 2 bases and J 6 bases; nucleotides not matched to a gene: 6. This CDR3 is built from 14 residues. CDR3 nucleotide sequence: TGTGCCAGCAGCTTAAAGGCGGGAGAGGATACGCAGTATTTT. This translates into CASSLKAGEDTQYF.

The V call is TRBV5-1, the J call TRBJ1-2; no definite D call. V was trimmed by 1 base and J by 4 bases, leaving 8 bases between them. CDR3 length: 13 amino acids. Germline CDR1 reads SGHRS; CDR2 reads YFSETQ. CDR3 nucleotides: TGCGCCAGCAGCTTGACCCCGAGCTATGGCTACACCTTC. It yields the protein CASSLTPSYGYTF. The full variable domain, completed using reference TRBV5-1 and TRBJ1-2, is KAGVTQTPRYLIKTRGQQVTLSCSPISGHRSVSWYQQTPGQGLQFLFEYFSETQRNKGNFPGRFSGRQFSNSRSEMNVSTLELGDSALYLCASSLTPSYGYTFGSGTRLTVV.

The CDR3 region has the DNA TGTGCCAGCAGCCAAGCCCCGTTTTTGACTAGCTCCTACAATGAGCAGTTCTTC. This encodes CASSQAPFLTSSYNEQFF. The rearrangement uses TRBV12-3 or TRBV12-4 and TRBJ2-1, with D possibly being TRBD2 (6 bases). Trimming cost V 6 bases and J 0 bases, with 21 bases left between them. The CDR3 has 18 residues.

The chain joins TRBV4-3 to TRBJ2-3; D perhaps matches TRBD1 (6 bases). Germline-derived CDR1 and CDR2 are LGHNA and YSLEER. Trimming removed 0 bases from V and 1 base from J, with 11 bases in between. This CDR3 has 16 residues. CDR3 region: CASSQEVRGGTDTQYF. The CDR3 bases are TGCGCCAGCAGCCAAGAGGTCAGGGGAGGCACAGATACGCAGTATTTT.

CDR3 in amino acids: CASSEVQGTNSPLHF. CDR3 nucleotide sequence: TGCGCCAGCAGCGAGGTACAGGGGACTAATTCACCCCTCCACTTT. V and J are TRBV5-1 and TRBJ1-6, with 7 bases aligning to TRBD1. CDR1 SGHRS and CDR2 YFSETQ come from the germline V gene. V dropped 4 bases and J dropped 6; count of bases not matched to a gene: 7. CDR3 length equals 15 residues.

The chain couples TRBV29-1 to TRBJ2-7; 8 nucleotides align to TRBD1. Trimming at V came to 8 bases and at J to 0 bases, leaving 9 bases not matched to a gene. This CDR3 comprises 14 residues. Germline values: CDR1 SQVTM, CDR2 ANQGSEA. The CDR3 here is CSFTGGESSYEQYF. CDR3 in DNA: TGCAGCTTTACAGGGGGAGAGAGCTCCTACGAGCAGTACTTC.

The chain employs TRBV12-3 or TRBV12-4 and TRBJ2-4, with D perhaps matching TRBD2 (7 bases). V was clipped by 6 bases and J by 13 bases, with 28 bases between them. The CDR3 runs to 16 residues. The CDR3 loop reads CASRGRGAARTEEQYF. CDR3 nucleotides: TGTGCCAGCAGGGGGAGGGGAGCGGCCAGGACAGAGGAGCAGTACTTC.

The V call is TRBV5-1, the J call TRBJ2-1; D remains unclear. Deletions cut 0 bases from V and 8 bases from J, with 12 bases between. CDR1 is SGHRS and CDR2 is YFSETQ in the germline V gene. CDR3 length equals 14 residues. CDR3 loop: CASSLGISSDEQFF. For the CDR3, the DNA is TGCGCCAGCAGCTTGGGTATTAGCTCCGATGAGCAGTTCTTC.

The V gene is TRBV20-1, the J gene TRBJ2-1; TRBD2 matches at 13 bases. V lost 6 bases and J lost 9; bases outside the gene matches: 8. CDR1 is DFQATT, CDR2 SNEGSKA, per germline (reference sequence). The CDR3 runs 14 residues. CDR3 DNA: TGCAGTGCCGCAAGACTAGCGGGAGGTCTTGAGCAGTTCTTC. It specifies CSAARLAGGLEQFF.

On this clonotype itself: Sequence at one end of the junction differs from germline and may be a read error. The chain employs TRBV29-1 and TRBJ2-3, with D perhaps matching TRBD1 (6 bases). CDR1 and CDR2 from the germline V gene are SQVTM and ANQGSEA. The CDR3 runs to 16 residues. In nucleotides, the CDR3 is TGCAGCGTCGAAGGGTTGGGGGCAGGGAGCACAGATACGCAGTATTTT. Translation gives CSVEGLGAGSTDTQYF.

This chain uses TRBV5-1 with TRBJ1-2; TRBD1 agrees at 7 bases. Per the germline V gene, CDR1 is SGHRS and CDR2 is YFSETQ. CDR3 length equals 14 residues. J was trimmed by 8 bases and V by 1 base; bases with no gene match: 8. The CDR3, as DNA: TGCGCCAGCAGCTTGCTAAGACAGGGACGAGGCTACACCTTC. Its protein is CASSLLRQGRGYTF.

V and J are TRBV10-2 and TRBJ2-5, with 10 bases that match TRBD2. The CDR3 has 18 residues. Germline V gene lookup returns CDR1 WSHSY and CDR2 SAAADI. The junction had 11 bases not matched to a gene; V was cut back by 0 bases and J by 4 bases. The DNA for the CDR3 is TGCGCCAGCAGTGAGTCGACTCTAGGGACTAGCGTCCGAGAGACCCAGTACTTC. Residues: CASSESTLGTSVRETQYF.

In its sample, this clonotype was seen a few times. The chain employs TRBV29-1 and TRBJ2-7, with 7 bases lining up with TRBD2. Per germline, CDR1 SQVTM and CDR2 ANQGSEA. V shed 5 bases and J 7 bases; nucleotides not matched to a gene: 17. This CDR3 contains 15 residues. The CDR3 DNA reads TGCAGCGTTCTCGGCCTAGCGGTGGAGACCCGTGAGCAGTACTTC. It yields the protein CSVLGLAVETREQYF.

The chain is built from TRBV11-1 and TRBJ2-5; D call uncertain. V dropped 1 base and J dropped 11 bases, with 26 bases sitting between them. Germline V CDR1 and CDR2: SGHAT, FQDESV (reference sequence). This CDR3 region has 17 residues. The CDR3 DNA follows: TGTGCCAGCAGCTTAGGAGGAGCGAGGAGCTCCTACAATGAGCAGTACTTC. It yields the protein CASSLGGARSSYNEQYF.

J is TRBJ2-1 and V is TRBV5-1, with 8 bases fitting TRBD2. There are 15 residues in the CDR3. V trimming: 4 bases; J trimming: 4 bases; junction bases outside the gene matches: 7. Germline-derived CDR1 and CDR2 are SGHRS and YFSETQ. CDR3 in amino acids: CASSPIAGSYNEQFF. The DNA for the CDR3 is TGCGCCAGCAGCCCGATAGCGGGATCATACAATGAGCAGTTCTTC.

The chain has TRBV29-1 and TRBJ2-7, with 8 bases that match TRBD2. Germline V gene sequence: CDR1 SQVTM, CDR2 ANQGSEA. The CDR3 length is 15 residues. V lost 6 bases to trimming and J lost 3 bases; unmatched junction nucleotides: 13. The CDR3 here is CSVGTSGLNYYEQYF. The CDR3 DNA reads TGCAGCGTAGGAACTAGCGGCCTAAATTACTACGAGCAGTACTTC.

This clonotype was detected many times. The chain joins TRBV6-5 to TRBJ2-7; 8 nucleotides line up with TRBD1. Germline-derived CDR1 and CDR2 are MNHEY and SVGAGI. This CDR3 has 15 residues. V lost 2 bases, J lost 3 bases, and 6 bases stayed unmatched. CDR3 region: CASSYEAGGLYEQYF. The CDR3 region has the DNA TGTGCCAGCAGTTACGAGGCAGGGGGCCTCTACGAGCAGTACTTC.

V and J are TRBV7-9 and TRBJ2-7, with a tentative D call TRBD1 (6 bases). Deletions cut 3 bases from V and 4 bases from J, with 10 bases between. The CDR3 length is 13 residues. Germline V gene lookup returns CDR1 SEHNR and CDR2 FQNEAQ (reference sequence). The CDR3 DNA sequence: TGTGCCAGCAGCTTGGACAGACCTTACGAGCAGTACTTC. Protein: CASSLDRPYEQYF.

V is TRBV5-1 and J is TRBJ2-3; 11 bases align to TRBD2. Trimming cost V 6 bases and J 2 bases; bases outside gene matches: 8. In germline, CDR1 is SGHRS, CDR2 YFSETQ. The CDR3 is 16 residues long. This CDR3 reads CASNPGTSGFTDTQYF. CDR3 coding DNA: TGCGCCAGCAACCCCGGGACTAGCGGATTCACAGATACGCAGTATTTT.

This clonotype was seen at least ten times. The chain has TRBV4-3 and TRBJ2-1, with D perhaps matching TRBD2 (5 bases). Trimming removed 4 bases at V and 6 bases at J, with 16 bases between. The germline V gene encodes CDR1 LGHNA and CDR2 YSLEER. The CDR3 runs to 15 residues. CDR3 sequence reads: CASSLGRSGTNEQFF. The CDR3 region has the DNA TGCGCCAGCAGCCTAGGAAGGAGCGGTACCAATGAGCAGTTCTTC.

This clonotype was seen a few times. This chain links TRBV5-1 with TRBJ2-7; no clear D. This CDR3 has 13 amino acids. The germline V and J ends were trimmed by 0 bases and 3 bases, with 7 bases remaining between them. Germline-derived CDR1 and CDR2 are SGHRS and YFSETQ. CDR3 sequence reads: CASSLASLYEQYF. In DNA form, the CDR3 reads TGCGCCAGCAGCTTGGCCTCCCTCTACGAGCAGTACTTC.

This clonotype was counted only a few times. The chain carries TRBV7-2 and TRBJ2-5; unclear D gene. The CDR3 length is 13 residues. V dropped 5 bases and J dropped 0 bases, with 7 bases sitting between them. Per germline, CDR1 SGHTA and CDR2 FQGNSA. CDR3 sequence (DNA): TGTGCCAGCAGCCCCTGGGACCAAGAGACCCAGTACTTC. Translation: CASSPWDQETQYF.

This clonotype was found a few times. The CDR3 loop is CASSLWDRRFSGANVLTF. CDR3 DNA: TGCGCCAGCAGCTTGTGGGACAGGCGCTTCTCTGGGGCCAACGTCCTGACTTTC. This chain links TRBV5-1 with TRBJ2-6; 8 nucleotides line up with TRBD1. CDR1 is SGHRS and CDR2 is YFSETQ in the germline V gene. This CDR3 spans 18 amino acids. Trimming removed 1 base from V and 0 bases from J; junction bases left unmatched: 6.

The sample holds one count of this clonotype. This chain connects TRBV20-1 to TRBJ1-2, with D hard to call. Trimming cost V 3 bases and J 1 base, with 15 bases left between them. Looked up from germline, CDR1 is DFQATT and CDR2 is SNEGSKA (reference sequence). The CDR3 sequence is 15 residues long. The CDR3 loop reads CSASRTEKINYGYTF. Here the CDR3 DNA reads TGCAGTGCTAGTAGAACTGAAAAGATTAACTATGGCTACACCTTC.